The present entry profiles one T cell receptor beta chain with its context. Its antigen is not yet known. No base quality information exists; no much larger clone differs at one position. Using the deep immunoSEQ assay, TCR CDR3 regions were amplified from genomic DNA by multiplex PCR. Genomic DNA extracted from each cell subset was distributed evenly over all wells of several immunoSEQ 96-well plates, and each plate served as one replicate. For sorted subsets, roughly 190 ng of genomic DNA, equivalent to about 30,000 T cell genomes, went into each replicate PCR. Purified libraries were measured with a Qubit 3.0 fluorometer, size-checked on a Bioanalyzer 2100, and measured again with the KAPA Library Quantification kit. Every immunoSEQ 96-well plate was sequenced on a separate single-read 150-cycle Illumina NextSeq 550 flow cell. The authors' analysis ran thus. Because the immunoSEQ output included only junctional sequences and no quality scores, the filtering could not be the same as the filtering used for full-length reads. To assign V/J genes and CDR3, sequences were annotated against IMGT germline references using PyIR, a Python wrapper for IgBLAST v1.9. Reads were removed for weak V/J assignments (E-value above 1e-6), missing CDR3, stop codons, out-of-frame junctions, or ambiguous translated residues. A V3J clonotype was defined by an identical inferred V gene, J gene, and CDR3 amino acid sequence. Percentage overlap between repertoires was calculated by dividing the number of shared unique clonotypes by the size of the smaller repertoire. RTK rarefaction, the Chao1 estimator, and Recon v2.1 estimates of unobserved clonotypes were used to assess repertoire richness. Generation probabilities were computed with OLGA for all TCRbeta clonotypes obtained by the gDNA method from several donors. TCRdb stores this immuneACCESS table with in-frame sequences only. Part of the clones is absent; in the studies checked, under half of the shortfall reflects unresolved V genes, and no reason is known for the rest. That table supplies the V and J calls and clone size; D and trimming were determined from the DNA. This sample comprises roughly 2.1 million clones, 85% to 95% of them detected only once. Of the sample, over 1.5% is held by the ten largest clones.

CD8 naive samples consisted of CD45RO-negative cells that were positively selected for CCR7, yielding a CD45RA+CCR7+ population without TemRA cells. Donors were healthy HIV-negative adults with no recently reported acute infections or vaccinations. Every donor was a Caucasian adult residing in Nashville, Tennessee, USA. Blood was obtained by leukapheresis, after which PBMCs were separated by Ficoll-Histopaque density gradient centrifugation and cryopreserved in liquid nitrogen vapor phase. Analytical flow cytometry was used to check the purity and quantity of each magnetically sorted T cell population. Genomic DNA was isolated from every sorted fraction and measured by UV absorbance on a Nanodrop 2000c. These data belong to a study of shared clonotypes between healthy human individuals (dated by TCRdb to 2018 to 2020). Looking at the study overall: The cohort included three men and a couple of women between 18 and 49 years of age. Different laboratories and diverse techniques were used to prepare libraries and sequence TCR repertoires, to increase sequencing depth and limit assay-specific biases. Per donor, three plates each were used for CD4 naive and CD4 memory, two for CD8 naive, and one for CD8 memory. Between about 0.94 and 8.9 billion PBMCs per donor were obtained by leukapheresis. To estimate repertoire size and how much clonotypes are shared between individuals, the study performed deep sequencing of blood TCR repertoires from a handful of healthy adults.

Here is what the overall study found, with its caveats: Pairwise subsampling led to the expectation that sequencing depth would affect the degree of clonotype sharing among donors. Because the study included only a small number of donors, the genetic and exposure-history diversity represented was limited. Sampling was limited to blood, and TCR repertoires in tissue likely differ from TCR repertoires in blood. Naive subsets generally had larger estimated clonotype richness than memory subsets did. Sharing across several donors was observed for approximately 5% of naive CD4, under 4% of naive CD8, over 2% of memory CD4, and approximately 0.41% of memory CD8 clonotypes. Compared with non-shared clonotypes, the clonotypes found in all four sorted-subset donors had higher generation probabilities. Even with the large sequencing depth, rarefaction of the sorted-subset datasets indicated that sequencing was incomplete.

The TCR sequence derives from a man aged 18 to 29 in good health. Some clones in this sample may be carry-over from other donors' samples. The material sequenced was naive CD8+ T cells from PBMCs. Read against the paper, the sample's cell subset or site label means: CD45RA+CCR7+.

The CDR3 region: CASSPSASYEQYF. The nucleotide sequence is given as TGCGCCAGCAGCCCCTCAGCCTCCTACGAGCAGTACTTC. The chain is encoded by TRBV5-1 joined to TRBJ2-7; no D gene can be assigned with confidence. The CDR3 spans 13 residues, from the cysteine through the phenylalanine. This entry keeps only the CDR3 DNA: 39 bases, framed from base 1. Deletion took 4 bases off V and 0 bases off J, with a span of 8 bases between the germline ends. CDR1 and CDR2 are read off the germline V gene as SGHRS and YFSETQ.